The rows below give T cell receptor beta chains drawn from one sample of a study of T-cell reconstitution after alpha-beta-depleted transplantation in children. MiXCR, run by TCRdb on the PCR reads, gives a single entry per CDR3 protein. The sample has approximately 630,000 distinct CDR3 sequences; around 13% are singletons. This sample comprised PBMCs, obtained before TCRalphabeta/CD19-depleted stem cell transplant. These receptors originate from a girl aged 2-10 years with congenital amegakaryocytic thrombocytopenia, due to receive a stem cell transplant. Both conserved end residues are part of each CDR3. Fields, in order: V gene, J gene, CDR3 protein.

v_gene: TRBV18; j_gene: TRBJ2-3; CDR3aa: CASSPYRNRDDTQYF
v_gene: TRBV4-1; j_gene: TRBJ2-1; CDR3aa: CASSQARLLAARGF
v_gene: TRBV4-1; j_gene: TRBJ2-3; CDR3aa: CASSQVSSEDTQYF
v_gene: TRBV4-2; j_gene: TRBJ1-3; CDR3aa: CASSQEQASSGNTIYF
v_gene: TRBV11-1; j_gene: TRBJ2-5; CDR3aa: CASSLFLPGPASGKETQYF
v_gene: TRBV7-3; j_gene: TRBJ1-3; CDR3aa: CASSSGPNSGNTIYF
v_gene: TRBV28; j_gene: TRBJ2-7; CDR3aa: CASSLPGPPYEQYF
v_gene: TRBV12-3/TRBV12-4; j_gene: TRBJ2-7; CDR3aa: CASSLVAGHSYEQYF
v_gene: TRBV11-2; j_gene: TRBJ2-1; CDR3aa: CASSLGVASSYNEQFF
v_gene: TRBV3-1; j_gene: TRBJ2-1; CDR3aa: CASSQDLGSGSSYNEQFF
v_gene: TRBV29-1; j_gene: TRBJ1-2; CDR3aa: CSVEDQGKGANYGYTF
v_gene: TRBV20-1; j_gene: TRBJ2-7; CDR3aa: CSARGFGSGRRAEQYF
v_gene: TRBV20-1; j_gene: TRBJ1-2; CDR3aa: CSARDSERSRGRFNGYTF
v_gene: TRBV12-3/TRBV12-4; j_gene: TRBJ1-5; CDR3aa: CASSLEGIGNQPQHF
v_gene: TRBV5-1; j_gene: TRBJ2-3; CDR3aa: CASSTPGTSGSLADTQYF
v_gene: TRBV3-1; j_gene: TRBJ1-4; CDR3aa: CASSQEITTNEKLFF
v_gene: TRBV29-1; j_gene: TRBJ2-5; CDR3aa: CSRRGETQYF
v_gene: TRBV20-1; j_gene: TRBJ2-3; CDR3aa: CSARGGRAYTQYF
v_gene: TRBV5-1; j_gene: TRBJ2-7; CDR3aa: CASSSGGTSDYYEQYF
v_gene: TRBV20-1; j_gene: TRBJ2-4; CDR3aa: CSALSGRDIQYF
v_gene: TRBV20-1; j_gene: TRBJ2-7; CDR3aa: CSARGPILGTSGRYEQYF
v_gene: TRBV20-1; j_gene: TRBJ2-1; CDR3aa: CSARETSGSVPYNEQFF
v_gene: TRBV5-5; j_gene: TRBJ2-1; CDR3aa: CASSTIPGLAGETEQFF
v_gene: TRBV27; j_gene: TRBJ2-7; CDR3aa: CASSLRRIGKEQYF
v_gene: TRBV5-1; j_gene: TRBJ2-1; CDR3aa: CASSLGSDYNEQFF
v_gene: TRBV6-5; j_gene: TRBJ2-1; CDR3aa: CASSYPSLAGGPYEQFF
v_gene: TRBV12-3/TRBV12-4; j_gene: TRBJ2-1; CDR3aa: CASSATGAGIPPPFF
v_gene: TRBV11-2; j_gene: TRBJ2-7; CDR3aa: CASSLGERDYEQYF
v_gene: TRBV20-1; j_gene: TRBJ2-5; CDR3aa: CSARVTVQETQYF
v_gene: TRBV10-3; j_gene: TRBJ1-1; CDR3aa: CAISSWVRGSDTEAFF
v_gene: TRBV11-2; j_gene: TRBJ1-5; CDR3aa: CAPGRVNQPQHF
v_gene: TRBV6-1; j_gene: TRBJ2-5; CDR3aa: CASSPPVKRDGETQYF
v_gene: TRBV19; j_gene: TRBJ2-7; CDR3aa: CASSLFMGEQYF
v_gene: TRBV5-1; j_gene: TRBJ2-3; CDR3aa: CASSLSSATDTQYF
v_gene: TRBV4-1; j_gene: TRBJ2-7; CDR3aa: CASSQDYSGQGYEQYF
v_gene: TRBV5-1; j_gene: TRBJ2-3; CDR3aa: CATRPGHSTDTQYF
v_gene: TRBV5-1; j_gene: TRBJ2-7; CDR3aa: CASSLEPDYSSHEQYF
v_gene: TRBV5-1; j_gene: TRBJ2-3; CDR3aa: CASSLRPGGGTDTQYF
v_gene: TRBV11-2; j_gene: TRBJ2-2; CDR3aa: CASSLDVTGPGELFF
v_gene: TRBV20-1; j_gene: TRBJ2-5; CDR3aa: CSARLAGAQETQYF
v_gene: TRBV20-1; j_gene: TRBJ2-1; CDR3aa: CSATEEGIYNEQFF
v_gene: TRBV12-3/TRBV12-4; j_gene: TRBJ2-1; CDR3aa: CASSLVGEGNNEQFF
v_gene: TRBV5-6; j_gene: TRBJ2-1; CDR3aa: CASSLEIGRAAYNEQFF
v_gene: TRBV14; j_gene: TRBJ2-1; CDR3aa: CASRTNHNEQFF
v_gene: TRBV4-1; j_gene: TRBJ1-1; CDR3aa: CASSHQGRTEAFF
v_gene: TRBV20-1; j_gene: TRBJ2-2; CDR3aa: CSASLGTGAGELFF
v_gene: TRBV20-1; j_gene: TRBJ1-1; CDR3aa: CSAAITGGTEAFF
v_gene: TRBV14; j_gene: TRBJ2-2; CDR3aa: CASSRTHRENASSGELFF
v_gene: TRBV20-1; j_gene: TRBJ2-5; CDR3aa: CSARVPAGDRETQYF
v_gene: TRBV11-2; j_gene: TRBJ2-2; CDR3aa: CASSPRTGFFLRAGELFF